Detailed here is one T cell receptor beta chain. These data belong to a study of technical replicates of blood from a few donors. The protocol was immunoSEQ multiplex PCR, while the TCRdb copy is restricted to in-frame clones and leaves out a portion. The sample lists more than 65,000 clones; around 95% were seen once. CDR1 is MDHEN, CDR2 SYDVKM, per germline. This CDR3 is 13 amino acids long. Unmatched junction bases numbered 14, after V lost 5 bases and J lost 14 bases. This clonotype was sampled from a human donor in good health. The sample consisted of T cells isolated from PBMCs. The chain employs TRBV28 and TRBJ1-1, with 7 bases fitting TRBD1. CDR3 protein: CASSASRRDSAFF. For the CDR3, the DNA is TGTGCCAGCAGTGCATCACGAAGGGACAGCGCCTTCTTT.